The T cell receptor (beta chain) described here comes from a study of T cells in Graves' hyperthyroidism and ophthalmopathy. The overall study: Blood from the periphery was taken at initial diagnosis, before any treatment.

This clonotype was found a few times. Trimming pared 0 bases from V and 2 bases from J, leaving 12 bases between. CDR1 is GTSNPN and CDR2 is SVGIG in the germline V gene (reference sequence). The CDR3 runs to 15 residues. RNA transcripts served as the template for amplifying TCR beta CDR3 regions. HTBI primers were the set used in a first-round RT-PCR of the TCR CDR3. One entry per CDR3 protein results from TCRdb running MiXCR on the multiplex PCR reads. This table has over 250,000 distinct CDR3 sequences, roughly an eighth appearing once. Subjects with ophthalmopathy showed a Clinical Activity Score no lower than 3, a NOSPECS grade no lower than 4, and a duration shorter than 3 months. Uncontrolled infection, other autoimmune disease, pregnancy and lactation each barred patients from inclusion.

Sequences were obtained from blood. The clonotype comes from a woman aged 40 to 49 with Graves' ophthalmopathy. The rearrangement uses TRBV30 and TRBJ2-3, with D hard to call. CDR3 loop: CAWSVRSSTTDTQYF. CDR3 DNA sequence: TGTGCCTGGAGTGTACGATCCTCTACCACAGATACGCAGTATTTT.